This entry concerns a single TCR beta chain. The antigen remains unidentified. This record belongs to a study of response to subunit inactivated influenza vaccine. Findings and limits, study-wide: Authors proposed each seasonal influenza vaccination draws in few new T cells.

MiXCR was run by TCRdb on the RT-PCR reads, yielding one entry per CDR3 protein. The table has over 650,000 distinct CDR3 sequences, roughly 18% seen once. V shed 2 bases and J 6 bases; nucleotides not matched to a gene: 9. This CDR3 has 15 amino acids. CDR1 and CDR2 from the germline V gene are DFQATT and SNEGSKA (reference sequence). The receptor comes from a man aged 50 or older who received an inactivated influenza vaccine. Sequences were derived from PBMCs from blood, sampled around 5 days after vaccination. V gene TRBV20-1 combines with J gene TRBJ2-3; 9 bases are a match to TRBD1. The CDR3 coding sequence is TGCAGTGCTAGAACCCGGGACAGGGTTTCGGATACGCAGTATTTT. Its translation: CSARTRDRVSDTQYF.